This record covers a single T cell receptor beta chain. Its specificity is not known. TCR beta cDNA libraries included unique molecular identifiers. Researchers reported approximately 480,000 cDNA molecules coming from approximately 0.91 to 9.4 million T cells. TCRdb fed the PCR reads into MiXCR, producing one record per CDR3 protein. The repertoire holds hundreds of thousands of distinct CDR3 sequences, with 55% to 70% as singletons. This specimen comes from a study of post-analysis software for immune sequencing data. About the research overall: Disease trajectories encompassed relapsing-remitting, secondary progressive and progressive-relapsing multiple sclerosis. The study, taken as a whole, reports: Controls showed lower frequencies than patients for five TRBV segments, and TRBV5-6, TRBV5-1 and TRBV20-1 were among these. A significant reduction in normalized Chao1 diversity was observed in multiple sclerosis patients versus controls. F measure clustering grouped samples strongly by preparation batch.

This CDR3 comprises 15 residues. Germline V gene sequence: CDR1 SEHNR, CDR2 FQNEAQ (reference sequence). V shed 4 bases and J 5 bases; nucleotides not matched to a gene: 8. V and J are TRBV7-9 and TRBJ2-5, with TRBD1 identical over 9 bases. Sequenced input: blood. The source is a girl aged 2 to 10 with multiple sclerosis. CDR3 region: CASSYTGGTGETQYF. As DNA, the CDR3 is TGTGCCAGCAGCTACACAGGGGGCACGGGGGAGACCCAGTACTTC.